This T cell receptor (beta chain) is drawn from a study of blood T cells in healthy people across ages. Study details: Capture via template switching afforded approximately one barcoded beta molecule per two T cells.

This clonotype was detected only a few times. The CDR3 spans 17 residues. V lost 0 bases and J 8 bases, leaving 20 bases between the germline ends. From germline, CDR1 is LNHNV and CDR2 YYDKDF (reference sequence). Every sample yielded at least 6.5 million isolated PBMCs. Primed by a sample-barcoded 5' primer and a J-beta primer mix, a second PCR proceeded for about 7 to 12 cycles. TCRdb called the 5' RACE reads again in MiXCR, with one record for every CDR3 protein. The sample comprises about 560,000 distinct CDR3 sequences, about a quarter of which are singletons, and 3% to 4% rests with the top ten. These same data were also listed under a study on T cells of mothers and their children. That work contributes: Second-PCR primer M1S introduced sample barcodes and 2-4 random nucleotides.

The V call is TRBV15, the J call TRBJ2-1; possible D gene TRBD1, 6 bases. The receptor was derived from a boy between 2 and 10 years old in good health. The sequencing sample was made of blood. The CDR3 nucleotides are TGTGCCACCAGCAGAGAAGGAACAGGGAGAGATACAGATGAGCAGTTCTTC. Translating it yields CATSREGTGRDTDEQFF.